This T cell receptor beta chain is drawn from a study of T cell responses to AZD1222 COVID-19 vaccine. Study-wide findings and caveats: Repertoires were obtained only post-peak T cell response. Donors were mostly white British, more females; clonal diversity possibly underestimated. Vaccination with two AZD1222 doses was followed by a rise in Spike-specific TCR breadth and depth.

Profiled with immunoSEQ multiplex PCR; TCRdb holds only in-frame clones, not every one. This table holds 15,000 to 20,000 clones, 89% found once. The CDR3 is made up of 13 amino acids. With regard to this clone: Its antigen is unknown.

The sample was peripheral blood, taken 28 days after the second AZD1222 dose. The gene calls are TRBV21-1 and TRBJ1-1. TRBV21-1 is annotated as a pseudogene. The TCR was taken from an adult who received the AZD1222 COVID-19 vaccine. CDR3 sequence reads: CASSKGLGLEAFF. DNA of the CDR3: TGTGCCAGCAGCAAAGGTCTGGGACTTGAAGCTTTCTTT.